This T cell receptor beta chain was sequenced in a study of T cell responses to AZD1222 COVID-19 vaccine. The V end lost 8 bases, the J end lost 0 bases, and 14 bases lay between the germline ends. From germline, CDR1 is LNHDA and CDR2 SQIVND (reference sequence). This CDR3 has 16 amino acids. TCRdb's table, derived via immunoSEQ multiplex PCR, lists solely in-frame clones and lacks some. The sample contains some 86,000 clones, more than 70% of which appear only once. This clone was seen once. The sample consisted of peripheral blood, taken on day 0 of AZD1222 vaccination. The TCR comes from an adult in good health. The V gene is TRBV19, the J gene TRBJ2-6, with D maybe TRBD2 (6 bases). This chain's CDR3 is CASRRAGSSGANVLTF. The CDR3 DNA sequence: TGTGCCAGTCGACGGGCGGGGAGCTCTGGGGCCAACGTCCTGACTTTC.